The entry that follows covers one TCR beta chain sequence. The entry originates in a study of blood T cell repertoires in COVID-19. Background on the study: Material from acute and convalescent COVID-19 was sourced from the United States, Italy and Spain. From T cells, B-cell-depleted T cells, or PBMCs came the material, which was cDNA or gDNA.

Germline V gene sequence: CDR1 ENHRY, CDR2 SYGVKD. This CDR3 contains 14 residues. The V end lost 2 bases, the J end lost 6 bases, and 13 bases lay between the germline ends. Authors' analysis steps: Amplification of reference gene primers was used by the study to estimate nucleated cell counts. Assay: immunoSEQ multiplex PCR; the TCRdb copy retains only in-frame clones and omits some. For V, J and clone size, that table is used; D and trimming come from the DNA. Here the sample spans approximately 230,000 clones, about four fifths being singletons. The sequence derives from a man older than 75 with acute or convalescent COVID-19. The genes are TRBV10-3 and TRBJ1-1; D unclear. What was sequenced was peripheral blood. The CDR3: CAISEISGLSEAFF. For the CDR3, the DNA is TGTGCCATCAGTGAGATTTCGGGTTTGTCTGAAGCTTTCTTT.